This T cell receptor (beta chain) was recovered during a study of blood T cell repertoires in COVID-19. Whole-study context: Samples came from the United States, Italy and Spain, spanning acute and convalescent COVID-19. PBMCs, B-cell-depleted T cells, or T cells were the source of the cDNA or gDNA that made up the material.

Assay used: immunoSEQ multiplex PCR; TCRdb lists only in-frame clones, some missing. The repertoire holds a few hundred thousand clones, with roughly four fifths as singletons. The length of the CDR3 is 14 residues. V gave up 8 bases and J gave up 2 bases, with 15 bases separating them. The germline gives CDR1 MNHEY, CDR2 SVGAGI. Sequencing was carried out using PBMCs or T cells enriched from blood (not recorded which). The sequence derives from a woman in her forties or fifties who had recovered from COVID-19. V usage is TRBV6-5 and J usage is TRBJ1-1; D not resolved. CDR3 nucleotides: TGTGCCAGCCCAGCAGGCCTTAGTAACACTGAAGCTTTCTTT. Translating gives CASPAGLSNTEAFF.